One sample yielded the 8 T cell receptor beta chains listed below, sequenced in a study of blood T cell repertoires in COVID-19. The repertoire was sequenced with immunoSEQ multiplex PCR; TCRdb's copy has only in-frame clones and lacks some. The sample lists 80,000 to 100,000 clones, 80% occurring once. Sequencing was performed on peripheral blood. These receptors were taken from a human donor in a cohort sampled during active COVID-19.

The rearrangement joins TRBV6-2 or TRBV6-3 to TRBJ2-5; D gene uncertain. The CDR3 has 11 amino acids. Germline lookup yields CDR1 MNHEY and CDR2 SVGEGT. V was pared by 5 bases and J by 5 bases, with 6 bases between. The CDR3 loop reads CASSPEETQYF. The CDR3 DNA reads TGTGCCAGCAGTCCCGAGGAGACCCAGTACTTC.

The V and J genes are TRBV29-1 and TRBJ1-3; 7 positions agree with TRBD1. This CDR3 is 13 amino acids long. Germline V gene sequence: CDR1 SQVTM, CDR2 ANQGSEA. V lost 4 bases and J lost 5; bases outside the gene matches: 5. The CDR3 sequence is CSVGEGARNTIYF. Written as DNA, the CDR3 is TGCAGCGTTGGAGAGGGGGCGCGAAACACCATATATTTT.

A few counts support this clone. The V and J genes are TRBV28 and TRBJ2-7, with 9 positions matching TRBD1. J was trimmed by 4 bases and V by 7 bases; bases with no gene match: 8. From germline, CDR1 is MDHEN and CDR2 SYDVKM. The CDR3 extends over 14 amino acids. The CDR3 DNA reads as TGTGCCAGCACCGGACAGGGGCCAAGGTACGAGCAGTACTTC. Translation: CASTGQGPRYEQYF.

This chain uses TRBV18 with TRBJ1-5; D might be TRBD1 (6 bases). Trimming took off 7 bases at V and 6 bases at J, with 13 bases between the two ends. The CDR3 has 13 amino acids. The germline V gene has CDR1 KGHSH and CDR2 LQKENI. The CDR3: CASLGQRGQPQHF. In DNA form, the CDR3 reads TGTGCCAGCTTAGGACAGCGGGGTCAGCCCCAGCATTTT.

The chain employs TRBV28 and TRBJ1-4; TRBD1 matches at 8 bases. This CDR3 comprises 16 residues. The junction had 12 bases not matched to a gene; V was cut back by 6 bases and J by 6 bases. Per germline, CDR1 MDHEN and CDR2 SYDVKM. In DNA, the CDR3 is TGTGCCAGCAGCCCTTCAATTGGACAGGGCTATGAAAAACTGTTTTTT. Its protein product is CASSPSIGQGYEKLFF.

The chain links TRBV9 to TRBJ1-2, with 8 bases fitting TRBD1. Germline V gene data show CDR1 as SGDLS and CDR2 as YYNGEE. The CDR3 consists of 16 residues. Unmatched junction bases numbered 10, after V lost 3 bases and J lost 3 bases. CDR3 DNA sequence: TGTGCCAGCAGCGGACCTCGGACAGGGCACTACTATGGCTACACCTTC. This translates into CASSGPRTGHYYGYTF.

The gene calls are TRBV12-3 or TRBV12-4 and TRBJ2-7; possible D gene TRBD2, 6 bases. The V and J ends lost 5 bases and 3 bases respectively, with 11 bases between them. This CDR3 is 13 amino acids long. This chain's CDR3 is CASSTSSHYEQYF. The CDR3 bases are TGTGCCAGCAGTACTAGCTCCCACTACGAGCAGTACTTC.

The chain joins TRBV15 to TRBJ2-6; 8 bases line up with TRBD1. The CDR3 covers 17 residues. Germline values: CDR1 LNHNV, CDR2 YYDKDF (reference sequence). J was trimmed by 4 bases and V by 1 base; bases with no gene match: 6. The CDR3 reads CATSRARTGFGANVLTF. CDR3 in DNA: TGTGCCACCAGCAGAGCTCGGACAGGGTTCGGGGCCAACGTCCTGACTTTC. The full variable domain, its missing parts supplied by reference TRBV15 and TRBJ2-6, is DAMVIQNPRYQVTQFGKPVTLSCSQTLNHNVMYWYQQKSSQAPKLLFHYYDKDFNNEADTPDNFQSRRPNTSFCFLDIRSPGLGDTAMYLCATSRARTGFGANVLTFGAGSRLTVL.